What follows are 31 T cell receptor beta chains derived from one specimen sequenced in a study of T cells in narcolepsy. Assay: immunoSEQ multiplex PCR; the TCRdb copy retains only in-frame clones and omits some. The repertoire has roughly 25,000 clones, just under 85% of them found once; the top ten carry 1.3%. The sequencing input was CD45RA- memory CD4+ T cells from PBMCs. The receptors stem from a human donor with narcolepsy.

V and J are TRBV5-6 and TRBJ1-5; 7 bases match TRBD1. The V segment lost 0 bases and the J segment 5 bases; nucleotides outside the gene matches: 2. Germline V gives CDR1 SGHDT, CDR2 YYEEEE. The CDR3 has 14 residues. The CDR3 region is CASSLGTGHQPQHF. CDR3 in DNA: TGTGCCAGCAGCTTGGGGACAGGACATCAGCCCCAGCATTTT.

V gene TRBV5-1 combines with J gene TRBJ2-1, with TRBD2 matching over 7 bases. The ends lost 0 bases at V and 7 bases at J; junction bases unmatched: 7. Germline V gene lookup returns CDR1 SGHRS and CDR2 YFSETQ. The CDR3 is 15 amino acids. The CDR3 nucleotides read TGCGCCAGCAGCTTGGACGCGGGAGCGTGGAATGAGCAGTTCTTC. Encoded protein: CASSLDAGAWNEQFF.

This clone has a handful of counts. The chain combines TRBV4-2 with TRBJ2-7; tentative D call: TRBD2 (5 bases). Germline V CDR1 and CDR2: LGHNA, YNFKEQ. Trimming took 1 base from V and 2 from J, leaving 21 bases between them. The CDR3 covers 18 residues. CDR3 bases: TGTGCCAGCAGCCAAGCCCCTCTAGGAGGCACAATTGCCTACGAGCAGTACTTC. This translates into CASSQAPLGGTIAYEQYF.

The CDR3: CAASSGRDTQYF. The CDR3 bases are TGTGCCGCATCTAGCGGTCGAGATACGCAGTATTTT. V is TRBV19 and J is TRBJ2-3; 7 positions agree with TRBD2. With V trimmed by 11 bases and J by 5 bases, 7 bases remained unmatched. Germline CDR1 and CDR2: LNHDA and SQIVND (reference sequence). The CDR3 runs to 12 residues.

The chain recombines TRBV7-3 with TRBJ2-3; tentative D call: TRBD2 (5 bases). This CDR3 has 16 amino acids. The germline gives CDR1 SGHTA, CDR2 FQGTGA. V lost 2 bases, J lost 3 bases, and 15 bases lay in between. CDR3 in DNA: TGTGCCAGCAGCTTACTAGGGCCCACGGGGACAGATACGCAGTATTTT. Its protein product is CASSLLGPTGTDTQYF.

The chain recombines TRBV7-2 with TRBJ2-7; 14 nucleotides align to TRBD2. V shed 5 bases, J shed 4 bases, and the junction held 16 bases outside the gene matches. Germline V gene sequence: CDR1 SGHTA, CDR2 FQGNSA. The CDR3 is 19 amino acids. The CDR3 DNA follows: TGTGCCAGCAGCACAGTCCGCCGACTAGCGGGAGGGCCGAGATACGAGCAGTACTTC. Its protein is CASSTVRRLAGGPRYEQYF.

The genes are TRBV6-1 and TRBJ2-2; no firm D call. The germline gives CDR1 MNHNS, CDR2 SASEGT. Trimming stripped 7 bases from V and 4 bases from J, with 16 bases between. The CDR3 runs 15 residues. The CDR3 coding sequence is TGTGCCAGCACCGCGGACGGATCCCGCACCGGGGAGCTGTTTTTT. Translated, it gives CASTADGSRTGELFF.

The gene calls are TRBV2 and TRBJ1-3; D might be TRBD1 (5 bases). CDR1 is SNHLY and CDR2 is FYNNEI in the germline V gene. Trimming left V 5 bases short and J 4 bases short, with 12 bases between. The CDR3 spans 14 residues. CDR3: CASSFEGPGNTIYF. Here the CDR3 DNA reads TGTGCCAGCAGTTTTGAGGGGCCCGGAAACACCATATATTTT.

Concerning this clone: A junction boundary mismatches the germline segment, possibly from a read error. The gene calls are TRBV10-1 and TRBJ2-5; the match to TRBD1 covers 8 bases. Germline assignment: CDR1 WNHNN and CDR2 SYGVQD (reference sequence). This CDR3 is 17 amino acids long. The chain's CDR3 is CASTEVSADREQETQYF. In nucleotides, the CDR3 is TGCGCCAGCACTGAGGTTTCAGCGGACAGGGAACAAGAGACCCAGTACTTC.

J is TRBJ2-1 and V is TRBV11-2, with D possibly matching TRBD2 (6 bases). Looked up from germline, CDR1 is SGHAT and CDR2 is FQNNGV. The CDR3 has 15 amino acids. V lost 7 bases to trimming and J lost 8 bases, with 21 bases between them. In DNA, the CDR3 is TGTGCCAGCACCCTGGAGACTAGAGGCTTCCATGAGCAGTTCTTC. Encoded protein: CASTLETRGFHEQFF. The full variable domain, rest sourced from reference TRBV11-2 and TRBJ2-1, is EAGVAQSPRYKIIEKRQSVAFWCNPISGHATLYWYQQILGQGPKLLIQFQNNGVVDDSQLPKDRFSAERLKGVDSTLKIQPAKLEDSAVYLCASTLETRGFHEQFFGPGTRLTVL.

This clone was picked up a small number of times. The chain employs TRBV6-1 and TRBJ1-2; no firm D call. The CDR3 loop spans 14 amino acids. Germline assignment: CDR1 MNHNS and CDR2 SASEGT. V dropped 6 bases and J dropped 4 bases, with 15 bases sitting between them. In DNA, the CDR3 is TGTGCCAGCAGCGAGCTCGGGGTTGCCTATGGCTACACCTTC. It specifies CASSELGVAYGYTF.

The V gene is TRBV7-9, the J gene TRBJ2-5, with 9 bases that match TRBD1. The CDR3 totals 16 residues. Germline values: CDR1 SEHNR, CDR2 FQNEAQ (reference sequence). V shed 3 bases, J shed 2 bases, and the junction held 7 bases outside the gene matches. The CDR3 reads CASSFWAGTGQETQYF. The CDR3 DNA reads TGTGCCAGCAGCTTCTGGGCGGGGACAGGGCAAGAGACCCAGTACTTC.

CDR3 bases: TGTGCCAGCAGTACCCCGGGGGAGGGCTATGGCTACACCTTC. This codes for CASSTPGEGYGYTF. The chain recombines TRBV28 with TRBJ1-2; TRBD1 is a possible D gene (5 bases). The germline V gene encodes CDR1 MDHEN and CDR2 SYDVKM. V was shortened by 5 bases and J by 4 bases, with 14 bases between the two germline ends. The CDR3 is made up of 14 amino acids.

The chain uses TRBV4-3 and TRBJ2-5; the match to TRBD1 covers 8 bases. The CDR3 length is 15 residues. CDR1 is LGHNA and CDR2 is YSLEER in the germline V gene. The V gene end was trimmed by 0 bases and the J gene end by 5 bases; junction bases not matched to a gene: 5. DNA of the CDR3: TGCGCCAGCAGCCAAGATCGGCAGGGGGCGGAGACCCAGTACTTC. Translation: CASSQDRQGAETQYF.

The chain links TRBV7-2 to TRBJ2-5; D is ambiguous. The CDR3 consists of 11 residues. Germline lookup yields CDR1 SGHTA and CDR2 FQGNSA. The V end was cut by 4 bases, the J end by 5 bases, with 5 bases between. DNA for the CDR3: TGTGCCAGCAGCTCCCGTGAGACCCAGTACTTC. Its protein product is CASSSRETQYF.

The chain joins TRBV29-1 to TRBJ2-1, with a possible D match to TRBD2 (7 bases). This CDR3 has 16 residues. V was pared by 6 bases and J by 4 bases, with 22 bases between. Germline CDR1 SQVTM, CDR2 ANQGSEA. CDR3 sequence: CSVPSPQGGGYNEQFF. CDR3 coding DNA: TGCAGCGTCCCGTCGCCACAGGGAGGGGGTTACAATGAGCAGTTCTTC.

V gene TRBV11-1 combines with J gene TRBJ2-1; a possible D gene is TRBD2 (5 bases). The V end was cut by 2 bases, the J end by 8 bases, with 16 bases between. The CDR3 spans 15 residues. Germline V CDR1 and CDR2: SGHAT, FQDESV (reference sequence). CDR3 region: CASSLRTEGRYEQFF. The CDR3 DNA reads as TGTGCCAGCAGCTTAAGGACCGAGGGAAGGTATGAGCAGTTCTTC.

The rearrangement uses TRBV29-1 and TRBJ1-1; D is perhaps TRBD1 (5 bases). V lost 6 bases to trimming and J lost 3 bases, with 11 bases between them. There are 12 residues in the CDR3. Germline V gives CDR1 SQVTM, CDR2 ANQGSEA. The CDR3 DNA is TGCAGCGTGGGGGGGAGTGACACTGAAGCTTTCTTT. Its translation: CSVGGSDTEAFF.

J is TRBJ2-5 and V is TRBV6-5, with TRBD1 identical over 7 bases. The DNA end favors TRBJ2-7, so the J call may be wrong. Germline V lookup: CDR1 MNHEY, CDR2 SVGAGI. This CDR3 comprises 13 residues. The chain's CDR3 is CASSHQTGYEQYF. In DNA form, the CDR3 reads TGTGCCAGCAGTCACCAGACAGGGTACGAGCAGTACTTC.

The chain uses TRBV18 and TRBJ1-3; D is unresolved. The CDR3 totals 21 residues. Trimming shortened V by 3 bases and J by 2 bases, and 29 bases separated the two germline ends. CDR1 KGHSH and CDR2 LQKENI come from the germline V gene. The CDR3: CASSPMVRVGPREVPGNTIYF. CDR3 bases: TGTGCCAGCTCACCGATGGTAAGGGTTGGACCACGGGAAGTTCCTGGAAACACCATATATTTT.

The gene calls are TRBV28 and TRBJ2-3, with 8 bases lining up with TRBD2. V shed 2 bases and J 6 bases; nucleotides not matched to a gene: 7. Germline CDR1 and CDR2: MDHEN and SYDVKM. This CDR3 is built from 15 residues. The CDR3 coding sequence is TGTGCCAGCAGTTTAGCGGGAGGCCTCGGGGATACGCAGTATTTT. Translation gives CASSLAGGLGDTQYF.

The chain combines TRBV28 with TRBJ2-7; D tentatively fits TRBD1 or TRBD2 (5 bases each). The length of the CDR3 is 15 residues. Trimming removed 7 bases at V and 0 bases at J, with 16 bases between. Per the germline V gene, CDR1 is MDHEN and CDR2 is SYDVKM. DNA for the CDR3: TGTGCCAGCATTCCCCTGGGACGGAGCTCCTACGAGCAGTACTTC. It translates to CASIPLGRSSYEQYF.

This clone showed up just a few times. This sequence joins TRBV6-1 and TRBJ1-1; tentatively, D is TRBD1 (6 bases). CDR1 and CDR2 from the germline V gene are MNHNS and SASEGT. This CDR3 comprises 14 residues. V was clipped by 3 bases and J by 1 base, with 9 bases between them. CDR3 residues: CASSEGGANTEAFF. As DNA, the CDR3 is TGTGCCAGCAGTGAGGGGGGGGCGAACACTGAAGCTTTCTTT.

The rearrangement uses TRBV5-8 and TRBJ2-6; no reliable D call. V was pared by 7 bases and J by 5 bases, with 25 bases between. The CDR3 has 18 residues. Germline V CDR1 and CDR2: SGHTS, YDEGEE. CDR3 bases: TGTGCCAGCCGATACATTCAATCCACACAAAGTCGGGCCAACGTCCTGACTTTC. This codes for CASRYIQSTQSRANVLTF. The entire variable domain, with the rest obtained from reference TRBV5-8 and TRBJ2-6, is as follows: EAGVTQSPTHLIKTRGQQATLRCSPISGHTSVYWYQQALGLGLQFLLWYDEGEERNRGNFPPRFSGRQFPNYSSELNVNALELEDSALYLCASRYIQSTQSRANVLTFGAGSRLTVL.

This clone has just one count. The chain joins TRBV6-6 to TRBJ2-7, with 8 nucleotides matching TRBD1. The V and J ends lost 5 bases and 6 bases, in that order; junction bases with no gene match: 12. This CDR3 has 15 residues. Germline CDR1 and CDR2: MNHNY and SVGAGI (reference sequence). The CDR3 region has the DNA TGTGCCAGCAGTCCGATCAGGGGGCGGTCTAGCGAGCAGTACTTC. It is translated as CASSPIRGRSSEQYF.

The V gene is TRBV7-2, the J gene TRBJ2-7, with no clear D. Germline V lookup: CDR1 SGHTA, CDR2 FQGNSA. V was trimmed by 7 bases and J by 0 bases, leaving 10 bases between them. The CDR3 contains 13 residues. CDR3 sequence: CASTINPSYEQYF. The CDR3, as DNA: TGTGCCAGCACCATAAATCCCTCCTACGAGCAGTACTTC.

The chain links TRBV9 to TRBJ1-1; D is unclear. CDR3 size: 13 residues. Trimming removed 0 bases at V and 3 bases at J, with 6 bases between. Germline V gene data show CDR1 as SGDLS and CDR2 as YYNGEE. The DNA for the CDR3 is TGTGCCAGCAGCGTAGCTCAGGACACTGAAGCTTTCTTT. It yields the protein CASSVAQDTEAFF.

As to this clone: At one of its ends the junction is not consistent with the germline gene, which may arise from a read error. The J gene is TRBJ1-5, the V gene TRBV5-4, with D unresolved. The CDR3 runs 15 residues. In germline, CDR1 is SGHNT, CDR2 YYREEE (reference sequence). This CDR3 is CASSQDRLSNQPQHF. The CDR3 DNA reads as TGCGCCAGCAGCCAAGATAGACTGAGCAATCAGCCCCAGCATTTT.

CDR3 nucleotides: TGTGCCAGCAGCTCGCGGGGGTCACAGACCGGGGAGCTGTTTTTT. It codes for CASSSRGSQTGELFF. The chain has TRBV7-7 and TRBJ2-2; TRBD2 agrees at 7 bases. The CDR3 loop spans 15 amino acids. J gave up 5 bases and V 4 bases, and 7 bases lay outside the gene matches. CDR1 is SSHAT, CDR2 FNYEAQ, per germline (reference sequence).

The V call is TRBV10-3, the J call TRBJ2-5; D gene uncertain. The CDR3 sequence is 13 residues long. Germline V gene lookup returns CDR1 ENHRY and CDR2 SYGVKD. The germline V and J ends were trimmed by 3 bases and 1 base, with 6 bases remaining between them. The CDR3 nucleotides read TGTGCCATCAGTGACGAAGCCCAAGAGACCCAGTACTTC. This translates into CAISDEAQETQYF.

The chain recombines TRBV28 with TRBJ1-2; a weak D match, TRBD1 (6 bases). The germline V gene encodes CDR1 MDHEN and CDR2 SYDVKM. This CDR3 region has 15 residues. Trimming left V 5 bases short and J 6 bases short, with 19 bases between. The CDR3 here is CASSQWGGASDGYTF. CDR3 sequence (DNA): TGTGCCAGCAGTCAGTGGGGGGGCGCGTCGGATGGCTACACCTTC.